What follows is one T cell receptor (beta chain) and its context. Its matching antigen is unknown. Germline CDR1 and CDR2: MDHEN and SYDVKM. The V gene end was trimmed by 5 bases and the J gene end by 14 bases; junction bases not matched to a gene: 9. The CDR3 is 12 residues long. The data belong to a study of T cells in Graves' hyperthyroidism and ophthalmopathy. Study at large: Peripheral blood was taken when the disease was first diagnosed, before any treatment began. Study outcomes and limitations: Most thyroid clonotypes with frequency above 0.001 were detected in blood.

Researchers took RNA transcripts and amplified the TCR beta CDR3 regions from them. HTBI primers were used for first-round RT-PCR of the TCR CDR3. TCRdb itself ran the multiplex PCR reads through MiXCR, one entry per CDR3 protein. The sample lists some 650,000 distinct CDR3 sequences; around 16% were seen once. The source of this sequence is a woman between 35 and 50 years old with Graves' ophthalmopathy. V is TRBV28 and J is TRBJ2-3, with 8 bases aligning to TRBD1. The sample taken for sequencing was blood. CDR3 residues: CASSLFGQGLYF. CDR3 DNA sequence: TGTGCCAGCAGTCTGTTCGGACAGGGTCTGTATTTT.